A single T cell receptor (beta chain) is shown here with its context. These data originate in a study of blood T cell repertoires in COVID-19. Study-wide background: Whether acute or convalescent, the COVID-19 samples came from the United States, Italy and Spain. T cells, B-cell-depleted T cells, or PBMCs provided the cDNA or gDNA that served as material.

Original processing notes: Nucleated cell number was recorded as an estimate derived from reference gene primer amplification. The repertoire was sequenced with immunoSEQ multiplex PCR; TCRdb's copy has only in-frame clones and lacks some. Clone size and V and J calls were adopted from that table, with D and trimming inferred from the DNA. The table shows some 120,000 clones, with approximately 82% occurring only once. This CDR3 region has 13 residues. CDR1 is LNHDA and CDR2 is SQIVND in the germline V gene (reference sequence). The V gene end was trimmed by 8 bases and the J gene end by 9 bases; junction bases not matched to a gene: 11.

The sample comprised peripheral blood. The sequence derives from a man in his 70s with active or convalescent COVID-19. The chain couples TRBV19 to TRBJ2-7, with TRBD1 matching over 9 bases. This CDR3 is CASARQGVYGQYF. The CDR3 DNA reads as TGTGCCAGTGCCAGACAGGGGGTTTATGGGCAGTACTTC.